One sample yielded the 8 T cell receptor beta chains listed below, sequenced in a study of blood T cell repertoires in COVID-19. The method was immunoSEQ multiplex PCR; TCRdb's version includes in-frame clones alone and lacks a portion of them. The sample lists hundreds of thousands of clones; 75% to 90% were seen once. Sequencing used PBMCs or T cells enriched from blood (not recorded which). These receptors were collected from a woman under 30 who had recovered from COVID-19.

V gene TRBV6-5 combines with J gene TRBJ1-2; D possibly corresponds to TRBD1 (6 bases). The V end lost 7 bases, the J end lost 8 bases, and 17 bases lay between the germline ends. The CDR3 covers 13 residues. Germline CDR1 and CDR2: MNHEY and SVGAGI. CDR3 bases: TGTGCCAGCACTCACTTGACAGGCGGAGGCTACACCTTC. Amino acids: CASTHLTGGGYTF.

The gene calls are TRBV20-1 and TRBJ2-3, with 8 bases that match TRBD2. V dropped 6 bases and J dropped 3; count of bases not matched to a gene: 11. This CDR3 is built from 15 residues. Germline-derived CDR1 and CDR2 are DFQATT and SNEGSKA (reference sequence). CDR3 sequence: CSASTGTRLTDTQYF. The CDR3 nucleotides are TGCAGTGCGAGTACCGGGACTAGACTAACAGATACGCAGTATTTT.

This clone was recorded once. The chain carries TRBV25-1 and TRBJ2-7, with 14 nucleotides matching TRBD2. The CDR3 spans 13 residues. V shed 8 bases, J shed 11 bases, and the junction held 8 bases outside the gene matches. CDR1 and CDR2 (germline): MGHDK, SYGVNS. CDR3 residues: CASGGTSGGQKYF. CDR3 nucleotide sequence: TGTGCCAGCGGGGGGACTAGCGGGGGCCAAAAGTACTTC.

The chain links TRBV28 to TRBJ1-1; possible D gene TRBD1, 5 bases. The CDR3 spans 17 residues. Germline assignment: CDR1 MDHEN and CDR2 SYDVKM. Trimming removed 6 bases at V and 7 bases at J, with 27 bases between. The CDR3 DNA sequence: TGTGCCAGCAGCATTAACCTAGGACGTACGGGGGACCATGAAGCTTTCTTT. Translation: CASSINLGRTGDHEAFF.

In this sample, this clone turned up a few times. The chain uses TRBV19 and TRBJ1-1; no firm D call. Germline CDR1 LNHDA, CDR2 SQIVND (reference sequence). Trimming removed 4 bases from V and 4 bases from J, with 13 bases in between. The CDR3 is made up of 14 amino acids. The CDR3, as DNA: TGTGCCAGTAGTAAATCCCGGGTAGGCACTGAAGCTTTCTTT. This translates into CASSKSRVGTEAFF.

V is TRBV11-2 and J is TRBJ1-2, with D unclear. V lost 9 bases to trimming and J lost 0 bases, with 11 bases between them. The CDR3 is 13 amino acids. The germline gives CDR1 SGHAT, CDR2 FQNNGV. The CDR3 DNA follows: TGTGCCAGTGGAGGTGCGTCTAACTATGGCTACACCTTC. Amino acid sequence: CASGGASNYGYTF. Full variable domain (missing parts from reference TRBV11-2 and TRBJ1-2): EAGVAQSPRYKIIEKRQSVAFWCNPISGHATLYWYQQILGQGPKLLIQFQNNGVVDDSQLPKDRFSAERLKGVDSTLKIQPAKLEDSAVYLCASGGASNYGYTFGSGTRLTVV.

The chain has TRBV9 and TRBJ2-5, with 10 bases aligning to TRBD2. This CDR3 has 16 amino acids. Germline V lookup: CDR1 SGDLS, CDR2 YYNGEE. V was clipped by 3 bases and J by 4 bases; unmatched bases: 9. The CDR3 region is CASSASSAGGRETQYF. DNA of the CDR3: TGTGCCAGCAGCGCCTCCTCAGCGGGGGGGCGAGAGACCCAGTACTTC.

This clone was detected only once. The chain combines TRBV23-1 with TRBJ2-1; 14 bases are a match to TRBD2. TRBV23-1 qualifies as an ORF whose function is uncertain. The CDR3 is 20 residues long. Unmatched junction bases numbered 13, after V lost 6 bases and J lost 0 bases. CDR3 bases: TGCGCCAGCAGCCCTACCCGGACTAGCGGGGGGCGTTCCTCCTACAATGAGCAGTTCTTC. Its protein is CASSPTRTSGGRSSYNEQFF.